One and the same sample provided the 9 T cell receptor beta chains below, sequenced in a study of STAT5B mutations in CD4+ large granular lymphocyte leukemia. Data came from immunoSEQ multiplex PCR; TCRdb stores just in-frame clones and leaves some out. Here the sample spans some 30,000 clones, 71% being singletons. Material for sequencing was CD4+ T cells from blood buffy coats. The source of these receptors is a human donor in good health.

This clone came up a few times. V gene TRBV7-9 combines with J gene TRBJ1-6; D remains ambiguous. Germline values: CDR1 SEHNR, CDR2 FQNEAQ (reference sequence). V was trimmed by 1 base and J by 3 bases, leaving 4 bases between them. The CDR3 length is 14 residues. CDR3 DNA sequence: TGTGCCAGCAGCTTAGGGAGCTATAATTCACCCCTCCACTTT. Amino acid sequence: CASSLGSYNSPLHF.

This clone was detected only once. This chain joins TRBV9 and TRBJ1-2; D is undetermined. Trimming took off 1 base at V and 4 bases at J, with 11 bases between the two ends. CDR3 length: 14 amino acids. The germline gives CDR1 SGDLS, CDR2 YYNGEE. Here the CDR3 DNA reads TGTGCCAGCAGCGTAACGGACGACCTCTATGGCTACACCTTC. This encodes CASSVTDDLYGYTF. The entire variable domain, with the rest obtained from reference TRBV9 and TRBJ1-2, is as follows: DSGVTQTPKHLITATGQRVTLRCSPRSGDLSVYWYQQSLDQGLQFLIQYYNGEERAKGNILERFSAQQFPDLHSELNLSSLELGDSALYFCASSVTDDLYGYTFGSGTRLTVV.

V is TRBV18 and J is TRBJ1-6, with 10 bases matching TRBD1. Trimming took 4 bases from V and 8 from J; bases not matched to a gene: 5. The CDR3 length is 15 residues. Germline CDR1 KGHSH, CDR2 LQKENI. Here the CDR3 DNA reads TGTGCCAGCTCACTGGACAGGGGGGCGGATTCACCCCTCCACTTT. This sequence encodes CASSLDRGADSPLHF.

The chain recombines TRBV11-1 with TRBJ1-3; the match to TRBD1 covers 7 bases. CDR3 size: 14 residues. V shed 5 bases and J 4 bases; nucleotides not matched to a gene: 5. Germline values: CDR1 SGHAT, CDR2 FQDESV (reference sequence). CDR3 in amino acids: CASSPGTAGNTIYF. DNA of the CDR3: TGTGCCAGCAGCCCTGGGACAGCCGGAAACACCATATATTTT.

This clone was counted once. V gene TRBV7-6 combines with J gene TRBJ2-3; TRBD2 agrees at 12 bases. V shed 4 bases, J shed 1 base, and the junction held 6 bases outside the gene matches. This CDR3 region has 17 residues. Per the germline V gene, CDR1 is SGHVS and CDR2 is FNYEAQ. The CDR3 DNA reads as TGTGCCAGCAGCTCCCTTCTAGCGGGGGGGCGCACAGATACGCAGTATTTT. Amino acids: CASSSLLAGGRTDTQYF. Complete variable domain (other parts from reference TRBV7-6 and TRBJ2-3): GAGVSQSPRYKVTKRGQDVALRCDPISGHVSLYWYRQALGQGPEFLTYFNYEAQQDKSGLPNDRFSAERPEGSISTLTIQRTEQRDSAMYRCASSSLLAGGRTDTQYFGPGTRLTVL.

This clone was found once. The J gene is TRBJ1-3, the V gene TRBV11-2, with TRBD1 matching 8 bases. Germline CDR1 and CDR2: SGHAT and FQNNGV. This CDR3 is 18 amino acids long. The junction had 13 bases not matched to a gene; V was cut back by 5 bases and J by 1 base. CDR3: CASSPRGTGWPSGNTIYF. CDR3 bases: TGTGCCAGCAGCCCTAGGGGGACAGGCTGGCCGTCTGGAAACACCATATATTTT.

The rearrangement joins TRBV30 to TRBJ2-6, with D possibly matching TRBD1 (5 bases). The germline V gene encodes CDR1 GTSNPN and CDR2 SVGIG (reference sequence). V shed 1 base and J shed 1 base, with 8 bases lying between them. This CDR3 has 15 amino acids. The CDR3 bases are TGTGCCTGGAGTGCAGGGTCTTCTGGGGCCAACGTCCTGACTTTC. This sequence encodes CAWSAGSSGANVLTF.

This sequence joins TRBV19 and TRBJ2-3; tentative D call: TRBD1 (6 bases). Trimming shortened V by 10 bases and J by 5 bases, and 22 bases separated the two germline ends. This CDR3 is 15 amino acids long. The germline CDR1 and CDR2 sequences are LNHDA and SQIVND (reference sequence). DNA of the CDR3: TGTGCCACAAACCGGGACAACTTTGAAGGAGATACGCAGTATTTT. As protein: CATNRDNFEGDTQYF. The whole variable domain, filled in from reference TRBV19 and TRBJ2-3, reads DGGITQSPKYLFRKEGQNVTLSCEQNLNHDAMYWYRQDPGQGLRLIYYSQIVNDFQKGDIAEGYSVSREKKESFPLTVTSAQKNPTAFYLCATNRDNFEGDTQYFGPGTRLTVL.

This clone has only one observation. Sequence at one end of the junction differs from germline and may be a read error. The gene calls are TRBV10-3 and TRBJ2-7; D is unclear. Germline CDR1 ENHRY, CDR2 SYGVKD. The CDR3 is 13 amino acids. CDR3 DNA: TGTGCCATCAGTGAGTCCGGTTCACAATCTTCTAGCTTC. Translated, it gives CAISESGSQSSSF.